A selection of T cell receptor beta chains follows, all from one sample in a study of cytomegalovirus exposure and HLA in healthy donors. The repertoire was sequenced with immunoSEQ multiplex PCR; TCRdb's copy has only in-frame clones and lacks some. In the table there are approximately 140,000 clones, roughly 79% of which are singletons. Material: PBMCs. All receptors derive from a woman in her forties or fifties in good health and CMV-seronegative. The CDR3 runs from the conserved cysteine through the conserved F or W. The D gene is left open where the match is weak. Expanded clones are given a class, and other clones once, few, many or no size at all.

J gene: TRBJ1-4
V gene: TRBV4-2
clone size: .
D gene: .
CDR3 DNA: TGTGCCAGCAGCCAAGCGGACAGCCCTCGGCTGTTTTTT
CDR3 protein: CASSQADSPRLFF

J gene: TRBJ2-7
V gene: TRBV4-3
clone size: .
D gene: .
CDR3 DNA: TGCGCCAGCAGCCACTTCCCAGGGGACTCCTACGAGCAGTACTTC
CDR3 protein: CASSHFPGDSYEQYF

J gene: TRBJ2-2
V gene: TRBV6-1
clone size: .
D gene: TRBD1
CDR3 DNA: TGTGCCAGCCGGTTTGGGACAGGGTTCACCGGGGAGCTGTTTTTT
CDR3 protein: CASRFGTGFTGELFF

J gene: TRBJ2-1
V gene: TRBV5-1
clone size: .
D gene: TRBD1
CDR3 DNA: TGCGCCAGCAGCTCGGCCGACAGGGGGACCTACAATGAGCAGTTCTTC
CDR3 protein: CASSSADRGTYNEQFF

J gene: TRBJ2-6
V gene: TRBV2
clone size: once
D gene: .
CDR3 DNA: TGTGCCAGCATGTCCCGCGGGCCTGGGGCCAACGTCCTGACTTTC
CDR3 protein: CASMSRGPGANVLTF

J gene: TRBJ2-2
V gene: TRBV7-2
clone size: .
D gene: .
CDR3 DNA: TGTGCCAGCAGCTTAGTTTGGAACGGCAGGGGTGGAGGCGGGGAGCTGTTTTTT
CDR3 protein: CASSLVWNGRGGGGELFF

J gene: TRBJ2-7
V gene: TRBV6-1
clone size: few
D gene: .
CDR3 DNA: TGTGCCAGCTATCAACGAGGATCCTACGAGCAGTACTTC
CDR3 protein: CASYQRGSYEQYF

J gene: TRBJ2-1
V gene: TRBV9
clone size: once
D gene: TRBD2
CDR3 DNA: TGTGCCAGCAGCTATGGGACTAGCGGGAAGAAATGGTCCTACAATGAGCAGTTCTTC
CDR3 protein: CASSYGTSGKKWSYNEQFF

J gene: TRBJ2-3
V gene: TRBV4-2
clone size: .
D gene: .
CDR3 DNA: TGTGCCAGCAGAAATCTGGGGCCGGATACGCAGTATTTT
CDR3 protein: CASRNLGPDTQYF

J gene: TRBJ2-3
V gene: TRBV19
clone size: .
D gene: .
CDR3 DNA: TGTGCCAGTAGTTCTCCCCCAGGGAGCACAGATACGCAGTATTTT
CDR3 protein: CASSSPPGSTDTQYF

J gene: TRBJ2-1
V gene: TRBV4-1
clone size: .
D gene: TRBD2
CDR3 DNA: TGCGCCAGCAGCCAGAGTGATTTGGTAGCGGGATACAATGAGCAGTTCTTC
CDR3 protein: CASSQSDLVAGYNEQFF

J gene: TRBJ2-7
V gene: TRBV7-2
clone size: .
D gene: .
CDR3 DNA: TGTGCCAGCAGACCGGACGCGGGCTCCTACGAGCAGTACTTC
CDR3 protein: CASRPDAGSYEQYF

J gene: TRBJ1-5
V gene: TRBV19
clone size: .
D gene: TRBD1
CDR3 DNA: TGTGCCAGTCGGCAGGGGGCAGTTTTCAATCAGCCCCAGCATTTT
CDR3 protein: CASRQGAVFNQPQHF

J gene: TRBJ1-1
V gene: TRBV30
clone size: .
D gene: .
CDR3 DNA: TGTGCCTGGAGTGTAACGGGGATGAACACTGAAGCTTTCTTT
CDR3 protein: CAWSVTGMNTEAFF

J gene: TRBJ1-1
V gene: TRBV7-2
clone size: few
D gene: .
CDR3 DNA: TGTGCCAGCAGCAAAGGGGACTTCGGCACTGAAGCTTTCTTT
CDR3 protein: CASSKGDFGTEAFF

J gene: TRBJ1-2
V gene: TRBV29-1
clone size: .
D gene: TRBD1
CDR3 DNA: TGCAGCGTTGAGCCCGGGACAGGGAGCCATGGCTACACCTTC
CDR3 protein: CSVEPGTGSHGYTF

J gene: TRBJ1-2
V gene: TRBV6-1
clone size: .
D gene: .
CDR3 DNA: TGTGCCAGCAGTGAAGTTCAGGTCTATGGCTACACCTTC
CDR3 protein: CASSEVQVYGYTF

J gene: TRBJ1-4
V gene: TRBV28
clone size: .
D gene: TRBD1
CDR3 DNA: TGTGCCAGCAGTTTGACAGGGGGCAGTGAAAAACTGTTTTTT
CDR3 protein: CASSLTGGSEKLFF

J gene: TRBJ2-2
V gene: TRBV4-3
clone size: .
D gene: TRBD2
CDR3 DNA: TGCGCCAGCAGCCAAGATAGGGCCATCCCGGGAGGAACCGGGGAGCTGTTTTTT
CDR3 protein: CASSQDRAIPGGTGELFF

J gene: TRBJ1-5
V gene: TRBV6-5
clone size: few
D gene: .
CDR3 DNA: TGTGCCAGCAGCCCCCAGGGGTTGGGGCAGCCCCAGCATTTT
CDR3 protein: CASSPQGLGQPQHF

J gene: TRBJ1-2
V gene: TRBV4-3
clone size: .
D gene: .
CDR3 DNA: TGCGCCAGCAGCCATGCCGGGACACGCTATGGCTACACCTTC
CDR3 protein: CASSHAGTRYGYTF

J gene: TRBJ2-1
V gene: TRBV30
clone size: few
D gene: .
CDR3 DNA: TGTGCCTGGATCCGGCGGGCGGCGACCTACAATGAGCAGTTCTTC
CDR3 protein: CAWIRRAATYNEQFF

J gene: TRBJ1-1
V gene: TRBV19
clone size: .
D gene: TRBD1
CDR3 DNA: TGTGCCAGTAGCACCGGGACAGGGTTCCGAGACACTGAAGCTTTCTTT
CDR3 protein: CASSTGTGFRDTEAFF

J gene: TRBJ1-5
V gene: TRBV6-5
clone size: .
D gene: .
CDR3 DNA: TGTGCCAGCAGTTCCACGGGGAAGGGCGGCAATCAGCCCCAGCATTTT
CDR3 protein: CASSSTGKGGNQPQHF

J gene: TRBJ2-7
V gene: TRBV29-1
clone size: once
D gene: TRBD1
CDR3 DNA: TGCAGCGTTGGACAGGGGGCCTACGAGCAGTACTTC
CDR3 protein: CSVGQGAYEQYF

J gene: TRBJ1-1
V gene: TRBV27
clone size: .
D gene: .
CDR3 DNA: TGTGCCAGCAGTTCTGGGGGCAGCGGAGAGAACACTGAAGCTTTCTTT
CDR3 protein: CASSSGGSGENTEAFF

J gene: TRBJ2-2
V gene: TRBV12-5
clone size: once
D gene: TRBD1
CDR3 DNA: TGTGCTAGTGGAGCCGAGACAGGGGGCGTTATGGGCACCGGGGAGCTGTTTTTT
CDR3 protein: CASGAETGGVMGTGELFF

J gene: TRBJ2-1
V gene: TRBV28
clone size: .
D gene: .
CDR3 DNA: TGTGCCAGCAGTTTAGCGGAGTACAATGAGCAGTTCTTC
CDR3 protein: CASSLAEYNEQFF

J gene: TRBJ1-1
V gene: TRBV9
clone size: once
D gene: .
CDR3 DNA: TGTGCCAGCAGCGGGAGGGGCCGGGTTGTAAGAACTGAAGCTTTCTTT
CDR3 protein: CASSGRGRVVRTEAFF